Sequencing of this T cell receptor (beta chain) was carried out in a study of T cells in Graves' hyperthyroidism and ophthalmopathy. Study outcomes and limitations: Before onset, by a median of approximately 6.8 months, the model predicted ophthalmopathy.

This CDR3 region has 16 residues. The trim removed 0 bases at V and 5 bases at J, leaving 7 bases unmatched. Germline CDR1 is SGHRS and CDR2 is YFSETQ. Amplification of TCR beta CDR3 regions used RNA as the template. The study used the HTBI primer set for a first-round RT-PCR of the TCR CDR3. In TCRdb, the multiplex PCR reads were re-called with MiXCR into one record per CDR3 protein. The profile shows around 600,000 distinct CDR3 sequences, more than 14% of them singletons. This clonotype was counted only a few times. Its matching antigen is unknown. This TCR was sampled from a woman aged 45-65 years with Graves' ophthalmopathy. The chain combines TRBV5-1 with TRBJ2-1; 8 bases align to TRBD2. The sequencing input was blood. The CDR3 is CASSLEVSGTNNEQFF. CDR3 in DNA: TGCGCCAGCAGCTTGGAGGTTAGCGGGACTAACAATGAGCAGTTCTTC.